This is a list of T cell receptor beta chains from one sample in a study of identical twins. One entry per CDR3 protein, called by TCRdb with MiXCR from the 5' RACE reads. The repertoire has 500,000 or so distinct CDR3 sequences, roughly a fifth of them found once; the top ten carry roughly 0.91%. In addition, the sample was reused for a study of T cells expressing NK-cell markers.

The sequencing sample was made of CD4+ T cells sorted from blood. All receptors come from a woman aged 18-29 years in good health. The CDR3 runs from the conserved cysteine through the conserved F or W. The D gene is left open where the match is weak. Clone size, where shown, is once, few, many, or a class for clones that have expanded.

size	V	J	D	DNA	CDR3
few	TRBV18	TRBJ2-2	NA	TGTGCCAGCTCACCACCGTCGGTGCAGGGATCCGGGGAGCTGTTTTTT	CASSPPSVQGSGELFF
few	TRBV15	TRBJ1-4	TRBD1	TGTGCCACCAGCAAGGGACAGTCGAATGAAAAACTGTTTTTT	CATSKGQSNEKLFF
few	TRBV12-3/TRBV12-4	TRBJ2-1	NA	TGTGCCAGCACCGCCCAAGCAGGGCAGTTCTTC	CASTAQAGQFF
few	TRBV10-3	TRBJ2-5	NA	TGTGCCATCAGTGAACATATTGAATCCCCAGAGACCCAGTACTTC	CAISEHIESPETQYF
NA	TRBV2	TRBJ2-6	TRBD2	TGTGCCAGCAGTGTTCGGGGACTAGCAGCTGGGGCCAACGTCCTGACTTTC	CASSVRGLAAGANVLTF
NA	TRBV3-1	TRBJ2-3	NA	TGTGCCAGCAACCGTCCGGGCTCCGCAGATACGCAGTATTTT	CASNRPGSADTQYF
NA	TRBV5-6	TRBJ2-7	TRBD2	TGTGCCAGCAGCTTGGGAAGCGGGAGAAACTACGAGCAGTACTTC	CASSLGSGRNYEQYF
few	TRBV20-1	TRBJ2-3	TRBD2	TGCAGTACCCACTTAGCGGGGGGGCTGGCAGATACGCAGTATTTT	CSTHLAGGLADTQYF
many	TRBV12-3/TRBV12-4	TRBJ2-1	NA	TGTGCCAGCAGTTTAGCGGCGGGTGAGCAGTTCTTC	CASSLAAGEQFF
many	TRBV29-1	TRBJ2-1	TRBD2	TGCAGCGCCGTTGGGACTAGCGGTCAATACAATGAGCAGTTCTTC	CSAVGTSGQYNEQFF
once	TRBV20-1	TRBJ2-5	TRBD2	TGCAGTGTCCTACCGACTAGCGAAGAGACCCAGTACTTC	CSVLPTSEETQYF
few	TRBV20-1	TRBJ1-1	NA	TGCAGTGCTAGAAAGGGACGGGAGAACACTGAAGCTTTCTTT	CSARKGRENTEAFF
few	TRBV6-1	TRBJ2-7	NA	TGTGCCAGCAGCCCTGGGGGCGGAACCTACGAGCAGTACTTC	CASSPGGGTYEQYF
NA	TRBV3-1	TRBJ2-1	NA	TGTGCCAGCCGAGTAGGTAGCTCCTACAATGAGCAGTTCTTC	CASRVGSSYNEQFF
NA	TRBV20-1	TRBJ2-7	NA	TGCAGTGGTATGTTAGGGTCCTCCTACGAGCAGTACTTC	CSGMLGSSYEQYF
NA	TRBV20-1	TRBJ2-7	NA	TGCAGTGCTAGCCGGGGGCTAGACTACGAGCAGTACTTC	CSASRGLDYEQYF
many	TRBV6-5	TRBJ2-5	NA	TGTGCCAGCAGTTCCCGTGGAACCCAGTACTTC	CASSSRGTQYF
few	TRBV10-3	TRBJ2-7	TRBD2	TGTGCCATCAGTGAATCGGAGGGAGGGGCCCACGAGCAGTACTTC	CAISESEGGAHEQYF
few	TRBV5-1	TRBJ1-1	NA	TGCGCCAGCAGCTTGGGGCCTCCGAACACTGAAGCTTTCTTT	CASSLGPPNTEAFF
many	TRBV6-5	TRBJ1-5	TRBD1	TGTGCCAGCAGTTCCTTTGGCGACAGGGGTAGTCAGCCCCAGCATTTT	CASSSFGDRGSQPQHF
many	TRBV7-2	TRBJ2-1	TRBD2	TGTGCCAGCAGGTCCGGGACTAGCGGGGGGAATGAGCAGTTCTTC	CASRSGTSGGNEQFF
NA	TRBV6-1	TRBJ1-5	TRBD1	TGTGCCAGCAGTGAGACAGGGTTGGAACAGCCCCAGCATTTT	CASSETGLEQPQHF
NA	TRBV18	TRBJ2-1	TRBD2	TGTGCCAGCTCACCACAGCGGGGAGGAGGGAATGAGCAGTTCTTC	CASSPQRGGGNEQFF
few	TRBV3-1	TRBJ1-5	NA	TGTGCCAGCAGCCAACTCAGCAATCAGCCCCAGCATTTT	CASSQLSNQPQHF
NA	TRBV7-2	TRBJ2-1	TRBD2	TGTGCCAGCAGTCGGGGGGGGCGTCGGTTCTTC	CASSRGGRRFF
NA	TRBV9	TRBJ1-3	NA	TGTGCCAGCAGCGTACTAGGTACTGGAAACACCATATATTTT	CASSVLGTGNTIYF
few	TRBV29-1	TRBJ2-2	NA	TGCAGCGTTGAAAGAGGGAGTGTGGCCGGGGAGCTGTTTTTT	CSVERGSVAGELFF
NA	TRBV11-2	TRBJ2-7	NA	TGTGCCAGCAGCTCCCCCTCGAGAGCTTCCGAGCAGTACTTC	CASSSPSRASEQYF
few	TRBV29-1	TRBJ2-4	NA	TGCAGCGCCCGGGACTGGAAAAACATTCAGTACTTC	CSARDWKNIQYF
many	TRBV9	TRBJ2-2	NA	TGTGCCAGCAGCGGGGTGAGGCAATACACCGGGGAGCTGTTTTTT	CASSGVRQYTGELFF
NA	TRBV5-1	TRBJ2-1	TRBD2	TGCGCCAGCAGCTTCGGCGGGAGGGTATACAATGAGCAGTTCTTC	CASSFGGRVYNEQFF
NA	TRBV29-1	TRBJ2-1	NA	TGCAGCGTTGAATCCCTTTCACAGTACAATGAGCAGTTCTTC	CSVESLSQYNEQFF
NA	TRBV20-1	TRBJ1-1	NA	TGCAGTGCTAGCCCCAGGGCAGGGTACCTGAACACTGAAGCTTTCTTT	CSASPRAGYLNTEAFF
NA	TRBV5-1	TRBJ2-7	TRBD1	TGCGCCAGCAGCTTACTCCGGGACAGGACCTACGAGCAGTACTTC	CASSLLRDRTYEQYF
many	TRBV5-1	TRBJ2-3	NA	TGCGCCAGCAGCTCCTCTCTAGTCGATACGCAGTATTTT	CASSSSLVDTQYF
few	TRBV20-1	TRBJ2-3	NA	TGCAGTGCTAGTCGGGGGGCAAATTCAGATACGCAGTATTTT	CSASRGANSDTQYF
few	TRBV20-1	TRBJ2-3	NA	TGCAGTGCTAGAGATCAGCAAACCTACACAGATACGCAGTATTTT	CSARDQQTYTDTQYF
few	TRBV5-1	TRBJ2-3	NA	TGCGCCAGCAGCTTGGCGAGGGTGAGCACAGATACGCAGTATTTT	CASSLARVSTDTQYF
few	TRBV10-2	TRBJ2-7	TRBD1	TGCGCCAGCAGCCGTTATGGAGGGACAGGGGGATCCTACGAGCAGTACTTC	CASSRYGGTGGSYEQYF
NA	TRBV11-2	TRBJ1-1	NA	TGTGCCAGCAGCTTAGCGGACGGGAACACTGAAGCTTTCTTT	CASSLADGNTEAFF
NA	TRBV2	TRBJ2-5	NA	TGTGCCAGTCTCAGAGGAGGTGAAGTGGTGACCCAGTACTTC	CASLRGGEVVTQYF
NA	TRBV20-1	TRBJ2-3	NA	TGCAGTGCTAGAGGGAGTACGCAGTATTTT	CSARGSTQYF
NA	TRBV7-2	TRBJ2-1	TRBD1	TGTGCCAGCAGCTTAGTTGGGACAGGGTTTAGTGATGAGCAGTTCTTC	CASSLVGTGFSDEQFF
many	TRBV6-1	TRBJ2-7	TRBD2	TGTGCCACCTTCTCTCCCGCGGGAGGGTCCGAGCAGTACTTC	CATFSPAGGSEQYF
NA	TRBV2	TRBJ2-7	NA	TGTGCCAGCAGCGCACGGGAGTACTACGAGCAGTACTTC	CASSAREYYEQYF
few	TRBV5-1	TRBJ1-4	NA	TGCGCCAGCAGCTTGGTCTTTACTAATGAAAAACTGTTTTTT	CASSLVFTNEKLFF
NA	TRBV7-9	TRBJ2-7	TRBD1	TGTGCCAGCAGCTTACGACAGGGGGCAGGCGAGCAGTACTTC	CASSLRQGAGEQYF